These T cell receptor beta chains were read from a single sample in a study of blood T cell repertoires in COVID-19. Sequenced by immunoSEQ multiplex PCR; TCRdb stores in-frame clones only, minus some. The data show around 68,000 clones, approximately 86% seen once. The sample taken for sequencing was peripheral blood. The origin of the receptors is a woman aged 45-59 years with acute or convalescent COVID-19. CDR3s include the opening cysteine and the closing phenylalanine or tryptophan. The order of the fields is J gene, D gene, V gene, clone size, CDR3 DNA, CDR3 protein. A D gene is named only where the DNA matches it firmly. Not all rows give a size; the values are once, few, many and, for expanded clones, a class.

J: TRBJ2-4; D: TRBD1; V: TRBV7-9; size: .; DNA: TGTGCCAGCAGCTCCGGACAGGGGGCGGCCAAAAACATTCAGTACTTC; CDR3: CASSSGQGAAKNIQYF
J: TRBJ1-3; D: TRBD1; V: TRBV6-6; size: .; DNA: TGTGCCAGCAGTTTGCCAGGGGGCTCCTCTGGAAACACCATATATTTT; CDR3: CASSLPGGSSGNTIYF
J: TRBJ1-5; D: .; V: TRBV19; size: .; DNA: TGTGCCAGTAGTGCGGGTCGAAGGAATAATCAGCCCCAGCATTTT; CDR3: CASSAGRRNNQPQHF
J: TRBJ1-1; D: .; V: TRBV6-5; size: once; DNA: TGTGCCAGCAGTTCCCCAAGACAGACCGACACTGAAGCTTTCTTT; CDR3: CASSSPRQTDTEAFF
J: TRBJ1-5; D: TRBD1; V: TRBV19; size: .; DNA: TGTGCCAGTAGTATTTTACAGGGGGGAGGCCAGCCCCAGCATTTT; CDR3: CASSILQGGGQPQHF
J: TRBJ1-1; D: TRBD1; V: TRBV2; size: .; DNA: TGTGCCAGCAGGGCAGGGGGCACTGAAGCTTTCTTT; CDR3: CASRAGGTEAFF
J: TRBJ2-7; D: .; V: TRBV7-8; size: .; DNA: TGTGCCAGCAGCCCGCCGGGCTACGAGCAGTACTTC; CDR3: CASSPPGYEQYF
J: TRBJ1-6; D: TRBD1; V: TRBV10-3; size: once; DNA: TGTGCCATCAGTGAGCCCGGGGGGACAGGGAATTCACCCCTCCACTTT; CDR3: CAISEPGGTGNSPLHF
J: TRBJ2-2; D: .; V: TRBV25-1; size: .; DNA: TGTGCCAGCAGTGAATTGGGCGGGACTGGCGGGGAGCTGTTTTTT; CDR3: CASSELGGTGGELFF
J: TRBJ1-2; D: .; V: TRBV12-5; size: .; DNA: TGTGCTAGTGGTTTGACAGGAGCTAACTATGGCTACACCTTC; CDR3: CASGLTGANYGYTF
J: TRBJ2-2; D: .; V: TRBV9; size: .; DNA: TGTGCCAGCAGCGAGGGGGGACTAACCGGGGAGCTGTTTTTT; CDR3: CASSEGGLTGELFF
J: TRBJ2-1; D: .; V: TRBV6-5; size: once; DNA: TGTGCCAGCAGTTGGACGGGACTGGGGGACTACAATGAGCAGTTCTTC; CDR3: CASSWTGLGDYNEQFF
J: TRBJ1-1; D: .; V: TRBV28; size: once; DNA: TGTGCCAGCAGTCAATGGGGCCTGATGGTGGGGAACACTGAAGCTTTCTTT; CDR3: CASSQWGLMVGNTEAFF
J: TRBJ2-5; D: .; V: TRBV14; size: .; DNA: TGTGCCAGCAGCCCCCGCGCGGAGAAGACCCAGTACTTC; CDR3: CASSPRAEKTQYF
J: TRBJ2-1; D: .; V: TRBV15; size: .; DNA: TGTGCCACCAGCACGGGCGGTCCGGTGGGGAGGAATGAGCAGTTCTTC; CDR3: CATSTGGPVGRNEQFF
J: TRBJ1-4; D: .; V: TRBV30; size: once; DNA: TGTGCCTGGGGAGGACCGAGGACTGGTGAAAAACTGTTTTTT; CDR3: CAWGGPRTGEKLFF
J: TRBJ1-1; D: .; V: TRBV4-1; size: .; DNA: TGCGCCAGCAGCCAACAAGAGATGAACACTGAAGCTTTCTTT; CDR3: CASSQQEMNTEAFF
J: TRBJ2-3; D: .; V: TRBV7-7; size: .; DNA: TGTGCTAGCAGCTCGACACGGACAGATACGCAGTATTTT; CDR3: CASSSTRTDTQYF
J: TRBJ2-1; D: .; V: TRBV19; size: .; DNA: TGTGCGATTGGGGGGGGAGGGGGAGGTAATGAGCAGTTCTTC; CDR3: CAIGGGGGGNEQFF
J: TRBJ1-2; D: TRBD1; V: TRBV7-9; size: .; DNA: TGTGCCAGCAGCTTAGGACAGGGGGCAGAGGGCTACACCTTC; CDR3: CASSLGQGAEGYTF
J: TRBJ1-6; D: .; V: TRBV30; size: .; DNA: TGTGCCTGGAAGGGACAAGGGTATTCACCCCTCCACTTT; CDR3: CAWKGQGYSPLHF
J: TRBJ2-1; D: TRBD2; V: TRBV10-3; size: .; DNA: TGTGCCATCAGTGAGTCTTGGCTAGCGGGAGAGCCTCAGCAGTTCTTC; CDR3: CAISESWLAGEPQQFF
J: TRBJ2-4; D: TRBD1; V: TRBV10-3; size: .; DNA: TGTGCCATCAGCTCAGGGGGCGCTGACATTCAGTACTTC; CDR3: CAISSGGADIQYF
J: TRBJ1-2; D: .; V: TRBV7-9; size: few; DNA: TGTGCCAGCAGCCTCGATGGGGGGGGTCACTATGGCTACACCTTC; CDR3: CASSLDGGGHYGYTF
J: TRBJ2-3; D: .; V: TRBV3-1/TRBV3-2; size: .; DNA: TGTGCCAGCAGCGGGACTGATGCGGGGACTAGCACAGATACGCAGTATTTT; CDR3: CASSGTDAGTSTDTQYF
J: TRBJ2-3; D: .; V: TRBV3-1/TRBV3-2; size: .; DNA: TGTGCCAGCAGCCAAGCGGGTAGCGGCACAGATACGCAGTATTTT; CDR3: CASSQAGSGTDTQYF
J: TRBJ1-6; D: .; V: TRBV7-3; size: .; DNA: TGTGCCAGCGCTACAGGGACCTATAATTCACCCCTCCACTTT; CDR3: CASATGTYNSPLHF
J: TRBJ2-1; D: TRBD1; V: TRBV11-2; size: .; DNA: TGTGCCAGCAGCCGCGACAGGGGACCATACAATGAGCAGTTCTTC; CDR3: CASSRDRGPYNEQFF
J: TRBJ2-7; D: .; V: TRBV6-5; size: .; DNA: TGTGCCAGCAGTTACGCTAGCGAGTACGAGCAGTACTTC; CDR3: CASSYASEYEQYF
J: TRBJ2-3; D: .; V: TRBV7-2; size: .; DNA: TGTGCCAGCAGCTTAGTCGTTTGGGCCGACACTAGCACAGATACGCAGTATTTT; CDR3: CASSLVVWADTSTDTQYF
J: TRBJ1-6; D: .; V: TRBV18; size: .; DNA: TGTGCCAGCTCACCACGTGAGGGCCATAATTCACCCCTCCACTTT; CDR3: CASSPREGHNSPLHF
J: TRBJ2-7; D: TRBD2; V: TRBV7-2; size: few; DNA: TGTGCCAGCAGCGTGGGACTAGCGGATCCCTACGAGCAGTACTTC; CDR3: CASSVGLADPYEQYF
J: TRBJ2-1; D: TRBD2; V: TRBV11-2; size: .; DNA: TGTGCCAGCAGCTTGACTAGCGGGGGCTACAATGAGCAGTTCTTC; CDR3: CASSLTSGGYNEQFF
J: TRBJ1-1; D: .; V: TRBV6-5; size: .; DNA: TGTGCCAGCAGTCGACGGGGGGCCGGAAACACTGAAGCTTTCTTT; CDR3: CASSRRGAGNTEAFF
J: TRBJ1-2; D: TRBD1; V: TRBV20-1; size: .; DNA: TGCAGTGCTAGTGCAAACCGGGACAGGGGTGGCTACACCTTC; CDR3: CSASANRDRGGYTF
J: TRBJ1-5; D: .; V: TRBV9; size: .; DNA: TGTGCCAGCAGCCCAGGGTGGGGTAGCAATCAGCCCCAGCATTTT; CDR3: CASSPGWGSNQPQHF
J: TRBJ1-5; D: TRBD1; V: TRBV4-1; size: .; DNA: TGCGCCAGCAGCCAGGACAGGTATAGCAATCAGCCCCAGCATTTT; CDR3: CASSQDRYSNQPQHF
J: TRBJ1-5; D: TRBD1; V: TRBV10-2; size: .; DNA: TGCGCCAGCAGGGATGACAGGGGGCACGGCAATCAGCCCCAGCATTTT; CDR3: CASRDDRGHGNQPQHF
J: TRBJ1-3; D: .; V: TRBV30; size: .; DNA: TGTGCCTGGAGTGTATCGACAGCTGGAAACACCATATATTTT; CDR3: CAWSVSTAGNTIYF
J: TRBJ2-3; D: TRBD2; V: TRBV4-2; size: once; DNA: TGTGCCAGCAGCCAAGCGACTAGCGGCAGCACAGATACGCAGTATTTT; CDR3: CASSQATSGSTDTQYF
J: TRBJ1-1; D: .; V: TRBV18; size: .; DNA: TGTGCCAGCTCAGCGACAGATATGAACACTGAAGCTTTCTTT; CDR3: CASSATDMNTEAFF